Sequencing of this TCR beta chain was carried out in a study of T cell changes during pregnancy in multiple sclerosis. Here immunoSEQ multiplex PCR was the method, and the copy in TCRdb shows in-frame clones only, minus some. The sample has tens of thousands of clones, approximately 94% seen once; the top ten hold 3.5%. This clone was counted once. Germline assignment: CDR1 MNHEY and CDR2 SMNVEV (reference sequence). The V and J ends lost 3 bases and 3 bases respectively, with 12 bases between them. CDR3 length: 14 amino acids. The specimen was CD8+ T cells from peripheral blood mononuclear cells, collected in the third trimester of pregnancy. The V call is TRBV27, the J call TRBJ2-7, with a tentative D call TRBD1 (6 bases). The TCR originated in a female donor with multiple sclerosis, enrolled in a pregnancy study. CDR3 bases: TGTGCCAGCAGTTTCGGATCAGGGGACTACGAGCAGTACTTC. It specifies CASSFGSGDYEQYF.